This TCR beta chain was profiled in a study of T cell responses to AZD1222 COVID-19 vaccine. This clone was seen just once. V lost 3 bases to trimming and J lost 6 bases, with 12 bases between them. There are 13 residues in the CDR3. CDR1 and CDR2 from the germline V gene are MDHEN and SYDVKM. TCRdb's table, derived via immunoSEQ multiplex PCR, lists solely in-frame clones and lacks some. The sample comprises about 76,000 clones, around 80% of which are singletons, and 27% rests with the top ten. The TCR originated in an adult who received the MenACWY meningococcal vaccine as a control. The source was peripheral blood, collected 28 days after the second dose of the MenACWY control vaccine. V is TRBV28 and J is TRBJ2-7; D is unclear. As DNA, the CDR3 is TGTGCCAGCAGTTTGAAGAAAGTAACCGAGCAGTACTTC. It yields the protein CASSLKKVTEQYF.